This record looks at one TCR beta chain sequence and its context. No antigen is known for it. No much larger clone exists at a distance of one base, and base qualities are not known. The library was produced with RACE. The sequencer listed for this sample is NextSeq 500. During library preparation, unique molecular identifiers were attached to individual cDNA molecules so that TCRs could be counted in a quantitative, reproducible way. For every blood RNA sample, sequencing covered both the TCR alpha and TCR beta chains. The authors processed their data as follows. The median number of TCRs per sample was approximately 98,000, ranging from 23,224 to 690,600. V, J and CDR3 annotation of the TCR reads was carried out using the Decombinator software suite. To make PS versus PT1 abundance plots, every sample was subsampled to the same number of TCRs (28,000). TCRs were defined as expanded if absent before sensitization and observed at least eight times at the 2-week time point. TCRdb trimmed public reads at Q25 via fastp, called clones via MiXCR and kept in-frame beta chains. For every CDR3 protein sequence, its rows merge into one entry that carries the most common genes and DNA. These V and J calls derive from TCRdb rather than the authors' analysis. The sample includes some 200,000 distinct CDR3 sequences, with around 30% observed a single time. Less than 3.5% of the sample rests with the top ten.

CDR1 and CDR2 (LGHDT, YNNKEL) derive from the germline V gene (reference sequence). V loses 5 bases, J loses 2 bases, and the germline ends lie 14 bases apart. Taken from cysteine to phenylalanine, the CDR3 has 15 residues. Solely the CDR3 DNA is kept, with 45 bases framed from the first base. The label giving this sample's time point can be read as: pre-sensitization, week 0. Read against the paper, the sample's treatment or condition label means: therapeutic diphenylcyclopropenone sensitization with weekly scalp DPC. At every patch-test visit, the blood draw took place before the patch test was put on. Patients were eligible if aged 18 to 70, diagnosed with alopecia and judged suitable for DPC therapy, and pregnant patients were excluded. Total RNA was extracted from unfractionated whole blood collected in Tempus Blood RNA tubes. This record comes from a study of human T cells and chemical hapten exposure (dated by TCRdb to about 2021). As for the study more broadly: For sensitization, 2% DPC in acetone was applied to a 2 cm by 2 cm area of upper inner arm skin. The libraries were sequenced as a pool, and the TCR yield per sample differed mostly because of small variations in library volumes within the pool. Blood for TCR sequencing was provided by twenty-nine alopecia patients at one to four time points (pre-sensitization, 2, 6 and 24 weeks). Patch testing was done on the upper back using Finn chambers containing 0.01% DPC, and results were scored after 6 days according to International Contact Dermatitis Research Group standards. The mostly female patient cohort included alopecia areata with under or over 50% scalp involvement, alopecia totalis and alopecia universalis. The study tracked peripheral blood TCR repertoire changes in vivo during primary and secondary sensitization to the hapten diphenylcyclopropenone (DPC) in alopecia patients. Throughout the roughly 23-week study period, patients were also given weekly therapeutic DPC doses on the scalp. Patient blood was sampled pre-sensitization (week 0) and at 2, 6 and about 24 weeks after DPC sensitization. What the research found in general, with its limitations: Repeated subsampling changed both the strength of the expansion versus patch-test correlation and the threshold at which the correlation became significant. The number of PT1 expanded TCRs positively correlated with patch test score, significant at thresholds 8, 16 and 32 but not 4. Alopecia, a presumed autoimmune disease, was present in all patients, so the immune response of the patients might differ from that of healthy individuals. The number of TCRs above 1 in 1000 frequency did not change with DPC sensitization; there was no evidence of global repertoire structure alterations. Compared with pre-sensitization or healthy control sets, expanded TCRs formed significantly more large CDR3 similarity clusters, which is consistent with antigen-driven responses.

The sample was whole blood, taken in connection with sensitization to the hapten diphenylcyclopropenone (DPC). The chain uses TRBV3-1 and TRBJ2-3, with the identity of the D gene unclear. The sequence derives from a woman aged 25 to 39 with alopecia areata. Some clones in this sample may be carry-over from other donors' samples. The nucleotide sequence is given as TGTGCCAGCAGCTCCACTACCTTGCCCACAGATACGCAGTATTTT. This is translated as CASSSTTLPTDTQYF.